Below are 22 T cell receptor beta chains sequenced from a single sample in a study of cytomegalovirus exposure and HLA in healthy donors. The PCR made use of 60 Vbeta and 13 Jbeta primers. TCRdb's copy holds only in-frame clones and misses some; the assay was immunoSEQ multiplex PCR. The data contain 150,000 to 200,000 clones, 70% to 85% of them singletons. The sequenced material came from PBMCs. All receptors derive from a man between 40 and 49 years old in good health and CMV-seropositive.

The chain joins TRBV19 to TRBJ2-2; TRBD2 matches 14 bases. The CDR3 length is 17 residues. Germline CDR1 is LNHDA and CDR2 is SQIVND (reference sequence). Trimming at V came to 3 bases and at J to 3 bases, leaving 3 bases not matched to a gene. CDR3 bases: TGTGCCAGTAGTATCAAGGGACTAGCGGGGGACACCGGGGAGCTGTTTTTT. This encodes CASSIKGLAGDTGELFF. The variable domain in full, with the rest retrieved from reference TRBV19 and TRBJ2-2, is DGGITQSPKYLFRKEGQNVTLSCEQNLNHDAMYWYRQDPGQGLRLIYYSQIVNDFQKGDIAEGYSVSREKKESFPLTVTSAQKNPTAFYLCASSIKGLAGDTGELFFGEGSRLTVL.

V gene TRBV7-9 combines with J gene TRBJ2-7, with 9 bases fitting TRBD1. The CDR3 runs 13 residues. Germline V CDR1 and CDR2: SEHNR, FQNEAQ (reference sequence). V shed 4 bases, J shed 7 bases, and the junction held 5 bases outside the gene matches. CDR3 DNA: TGTGCCAGCAGCTACAGGGGGCTTGGGGAGCAGTACTTC. It yields the protein CASSYRGLGEQYF.

The V gene is TRBV5-1, the J gene TRBJ1-5; 7 bases line up with TRBD1. V lost 2 bases to trimming and J lost 4 bases; unmatched junction nucleotides: 3. The CDR3 is 14 amino acids. CDR1 and CDR2 from the germline V gene are SGHRS and YFSETQ. The DNA of the CDR3 is TGCGCCAGCAGCTTCGGGACAGAGAATCAGCCCCAGCATTTT. Translated: CASSFGTENQPQHF.

This chain links TRBV7-9 with TRBJ1-2; D remains unclear. Between the trimmed V and J ends, which lost 4 bases and 5 bases, there was a span of 14 bases. The CDR3 is 14 residues long. Germline CDR1 reads SEHNR; CDR2 reads FQNEAQ (reference sequence). Here the CDR3 reads CASSSRGLLYGYTF. Here the CDR3 DNA reads TGTGCCAGCAGCTCCCGAGGGTTACTGTATGGCTACACCTTC.

The chain is built from TRBV18 and TRBJ1-5, with 8 bases lining up with TRBD1. CDR1 KGHSH and CDR2 LQKENI come from the germline V gene. The CDR3 spans 15 residues. V shed 4 bases, J shed 3 bases, and the junction held 5 bases outside the gene matches. CDR3 DNA sequence: TGTGCCAGCTCACGAGGACAGGGATTCAATCAGCCCCAGCATTTT. Translated, it gives CASSRGQGFNQPQHF.

As concerns this clone: The junction and the germline gene differ at one end; a read error may be behind it. J is TRBJ1-1 and V is TRBV9; unclear D gene. Germline V gene lookup returns CDR1 SGDLS and CDR2 YYNGEE. The CDR3 is 13 residues long. CDR3 region: CASSVDLGTESFF. For the CDR3, the DNA is TGTGCCAGCAGCGTAGACTTGGGCACTGAATCTTTCTTT.

This clone came up a few times. The V gene is TRBV28, the J gene TRBJ1-1; weak D call: TRBD1 (6 bases). The CDR3 consists of 15 residues. Germline V lookup: CDR1 MDHEN, CDR2 SYDVKM. V gave up 3 bases and J gave up 3 bases, with 14 bases separating them. Here the CDR3 DNA reads TGTGCCAGCAGTTTGCAGGGGCCCGCGGACACTGAAGCTTTCTTT. It specifies CASSLQGPADTEAFF. The full variable domain, completed using reference TRBV28 and TRBJ1-1, is DVKVTQSSRYLVKRTGEKVFLECVQDMDHENMFWYRQDPGLGLRLIYFSYDVKMKEKGDIPEGYSVSREKKERFSLILESASTNQTSMYLCASSLQGPADTEAFFGQGTRLTVV.

V and J are TRBV19 and TRBJ2-5; 7 bases fit TRBD2. J gave up 4 bases and V 4 bases, and 6 bases lay outside the gene matches. The germline V gene has CDR1 LNHDA and CDR2 SQIVND (reference sequence). CDR3 length: 14 amino acids. CDR3 sequence (DNA): TGTGCCAGTAGTACCCCGGGAGGTTTAGAGACCCAGTACTTC. Its translation: CASSTPGGLETQYF.

This chain connects TRBV5-1 to TRBJ1-2, with D tentatively TRBD1 (6 bases). CDR3 size: 15 residues. V lost 0 bases to trimming and J lost 8 bases, with 17 bases between them. Germline V lookup: CDR1 SGHRS, CDR2 YFSETQ. DNA for the CDR3: TGCGCCAGCAGCTTGGATGGGGGCGCTTCTCTCGGCTACACCTTC. Its translation: CASSLDGGASLGYTF.

The chain carries TRBV28 and TRBJ1-5, with D unresolved. This CDR3 is built from 14 residues. Germline assignment: CDR1 MDHEN and CDR2 SYDVKM. The V and J ends lost 6 bases and 4 bases respectively, with 13 bases between them. CDR3 bases: TGTGCCAGCAGGGGTGGGCAGTTTAATCAGCCCCAGCATTTT. Its protein is CASRGGQFNQPQHF.

The genes are TRBV2 and TRBJ1-1; TRBD1 agrees at 9 bases. V dropped 4 bases and J dropped 3; count of bases not matched to a gene: 3. This CDR3 has 14 amino acids. CDR1 and CDR2 from the germline V gene are SNHLY and FYNNEI. The CDR3 nucleotides are TGTGCCAGCAGTGTACAGGGGGCGGACACTGAAGCTTTCTTT. Its translation is CASSVQGADTEAFF.

This clone was detected only once. The V and J genes are TRBV10-3 and TRBJ2-1, with 8 bases aligning to TRBD2. Germline CDR1 reads ENHRY; CDR2 reads SYGVKD. CDR3 size: 14 residues. J was trimmed by 5 bases and V by 6 bases; bases with no gene match: 6. The CDR3 nucleotides read TGTGCCATCAGCCCAACTAGCGGTAACAATGAGCAGTTCTTC. Translating it yields CAISPTSGNNEQFF.

The rearrangement uses TRBV11-1 and TRBJ1-1; D perhaps matches TRBD1 (6 bases). Deletions cut 2 bases from V and 6 bases from J, with 16 bases between. CDR3 size: 15 residues. From germline, CDR1 is SGHAT and CDR2 FQDESV (reference sequence). This CDR3 reads CASSLIAVGGSEAFF. The CDR3 region has the DNA TGTGCCAGCAGCTTAATAGCCGTTGGGGGCTCTGAAGCTTTCTTT.

The V gene is TRBV13, the J gene TRBJ2-4, with 11 bases lining up with TRBD2. V was pared by 4 bases and J by 8 bases, with 10 bases of the junction left unmatched. This CDR3 comprises 16 residues. Germline CDR1 and CDR2: PRHDT and FYEKMQ (reference sequence). CDR3 amino acids: CASSSSGLAGTHIQYF. CDR3 coding DNA: TGTGCCAGCAGCTCCTCAGGACTAGCGGGTACTCACATTCAGTACTTC.

This chain links TRBV2 with TRBJ1-2; 8 bases match TRBD1. CDR1 is SNHLY and CDR2 is FYNNEI in the germline V gene. The CDR3 is 14 amino acids. Germline trimming cut 6 bases from V and 8 bases from J; bases unmatched to any gene: 11. CDR3 amino acids: CASSEGWTGYGYTF. Here the CDR3 DNA reads TGTGCCAGCAGCGAGGGCTGGACAGGGTACGGCTACACCTTC.

This clone was observed once. The rearrangement links TRBV18 to TRBJ2-5; D remains ambiguous. The ends were cut back, 3 bases at V and 5 bases at J, with 7 bases in the middle. This CDR3 has 12 amino acids. Germline values: CDR1 KGHSH, CDR2 LQKENI. This CDR3 is CASSPLRETQYF. CDR3 coding DNA: TGTGCCAGCTCACCGCTACGGGAGACCCAGTACTTC.

This chain connects TRBV5-1 to TRBJ1-1, with D possibly TRBD1 on 6 matching bases. V lost 3 bases, J lost 5 bases, and 32 bases lay in between. Per germline, CDR1 SGHRS and CDR2 YFSETQ. The length of the CDR3 is 20 residues. CDR3 nucleotides: TGCGCCAGCAGCTACATGCCTCGGGGGGGGGACAATGGGCTTGGGACTGAAGCTTTCTTT. Translating it yields CASSYMPRGGDNGLGTEAFF.

The chain is built from TRBV2 and TRBJ2-3; 7 bases fit TRBD1. With 7 bases clipped from V and 1 base from J, the junction kept 2 bases outside the gene matches. CDR1 and CDR2 (germline): SNHLY, FYNNEI. The CDR3 length is 13 residues. CDR3 sequence (DNA): TGTGCCAGCAAGGGACAGCGCACAGATACGCAGTATTTT. This translates into CASKGQRTDTQYF.

This clone was seen a single time. The chain employs TRBV10-1 and TRBJ2-7, with TRBD2 matching over 8 bases. The junction had 8 bases not matched to a gene; V was cut back by 4 bases and J by 6 bases. CDR1 is WNHNN, CDR2 SYGVQD, per germline (reference sequence). CDR3 length: 14 amino acids. The CDR3 reads CASSVTGGGSEQYF. The CDR3 bases are TGCGCCAGCAGTGTTACAGGCGGGGGGAGCGAGCAGTACTTC.

This clone showed up just once. Additional DNA sequences in this sample encode the identical CDR3. The J gene is TRBJ1-5, the V gene TRBV28; D might be TRBD1 (5 bases). The germline CDR1 and CDR2 sequences are MDHEN and SYDVKM. This CDR3 has 16 residues. V was cut by 4 bases and J by 2 bases, with 15 bases left in between. CDR3 bases: TGTGCCAGCAGTTCCCCCTGGGGGGTGGGCAATCAGCCCCAGCATTTT. Protein: CASSSPWGVGNQPQHF. Full variable domain (missing parts from reference TRBV28 and TRBJ1-5): DVKVTQSSRYLVKRTGEKVFLECVQDMDHENMFWYRQDPGLGLRLIYFSYDVKMKEKGDIPEGYSVSREKKERFSLILESASTNQTSMYLCASSSPWGVGNQPQHFGDGTRLSIL.

The rearrangement links TRBV7-9 to TRBJ1-4, with TRBD1 matching 8 bases. V lost 1 base to trimming and J lost 13 bases; unmatched junction nucleotides: 2. CDR1 and CDR2 (germline): SEHNR, FQNEAQ (reference sequence). This CDR3 is built from 12 residues. CDR3 region: CASSLGDRGLFF. The DNA of the CDR3 is TGTGCCAGCAGCTTAGGCGACAGGGGACTGTTTTTT.

The rearrangement links TRBV5-4 to TRBJ1-2; D is undetermined. The CDR3 sequence is 13 residues long. The V end was cut by 4 bases, the J end by 8 bases, with 15 bases between. Per germline, CDR1 SGHNT and CDR2 YYREEE (reference sequence). The DNA for the CDR3 is TGTGCCAGCAGCATCGGGTTCACTATGGGCTACACCTTC. This encodes CASSIGFTMGYTF.